This T cell receptor beta chain was obtained from a study of T cell clones after liver transplantation. Germline CDR1 is MNHEY and CDR2 is SVGAGI. This CDR3 region has 15 residues. Germline trimming cut 4 bases from V and 4 bases from J; bases unmatched to any gene: 4. Libraries were prepared by immunoSEQ multiplex PCR; TCRdb keeps only in-frame clonotypes and omits some of them. The sample lists approximately 100,000 clones; around 84% were seen once. The gene calls are TRBV6-5 and TRBJ2-2; 9 bases agree with TRBD1. The sample here was CD4+ T cells from blood, taken approximately 50 months after liver transplant. This sequence was found in a human patient who received a liver transplant. A share of the T cells may be of graft donor origin. In DNA, the CDR3 is TGTGCCAGCAGTTGGACAGGGGCTAGCACCGGGGAGCTGTTTTTT. The encoded protein is CASSWTGASTGELFF.